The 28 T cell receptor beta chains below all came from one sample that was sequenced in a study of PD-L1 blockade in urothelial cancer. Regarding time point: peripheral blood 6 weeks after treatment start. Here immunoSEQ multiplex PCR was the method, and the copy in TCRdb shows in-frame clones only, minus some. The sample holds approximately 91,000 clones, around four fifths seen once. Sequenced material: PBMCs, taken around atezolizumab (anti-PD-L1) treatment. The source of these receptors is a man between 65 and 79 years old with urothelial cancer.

Here the CDR3 reads CASSVSPNTEAFF. DNA of the CDR3: TGTGCCAGCAGCGTTAGCCCGAACACTGAAGCTTTCTTT. V is TRBV9 and J is TRBJ1-1; D call uncertain. CDR1 is SGDLS and CDR2 is YYNGEE in the germline V gene. This CDR3 contains 13 residues. V lost 2 bases, J lost 1 base, and 6 bases lay in between.

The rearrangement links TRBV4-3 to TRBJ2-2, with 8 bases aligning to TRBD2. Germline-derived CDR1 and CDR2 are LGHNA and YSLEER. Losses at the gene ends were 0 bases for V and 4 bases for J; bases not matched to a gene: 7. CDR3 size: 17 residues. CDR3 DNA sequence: TGCGCCAGCAGCCAAGAGCTCGGAGCGGGGGTCACCGGGGAGCTGTTTTTT. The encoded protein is CASSQELGAGVTGELFF.

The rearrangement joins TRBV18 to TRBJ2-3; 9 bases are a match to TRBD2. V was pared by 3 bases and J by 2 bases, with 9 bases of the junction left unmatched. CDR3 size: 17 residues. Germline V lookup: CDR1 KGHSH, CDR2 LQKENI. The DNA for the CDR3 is TGTGCCAGCTCACCCAGCGGGAGGTTCGGTGACACAGATACGCAGTATTTT. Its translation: CASSPSGRFGDTDTQYF.

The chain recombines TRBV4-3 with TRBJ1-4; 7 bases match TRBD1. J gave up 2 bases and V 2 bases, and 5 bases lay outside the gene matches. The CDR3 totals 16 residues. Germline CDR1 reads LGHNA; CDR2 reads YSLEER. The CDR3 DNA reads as TGCGCCAGCAGCCAAAACACAGGGGTCACTAATGAAAAACTGTTTTTT. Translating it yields CASSQNTGVTNEKLFF.

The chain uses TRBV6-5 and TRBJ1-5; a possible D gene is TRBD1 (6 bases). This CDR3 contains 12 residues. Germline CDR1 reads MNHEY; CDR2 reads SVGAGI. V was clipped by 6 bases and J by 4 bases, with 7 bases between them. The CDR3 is CASRDRNQPQHF. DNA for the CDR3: TGTGCCAGCAGGGACAGAAATCAGCCCCAGCATTTT.

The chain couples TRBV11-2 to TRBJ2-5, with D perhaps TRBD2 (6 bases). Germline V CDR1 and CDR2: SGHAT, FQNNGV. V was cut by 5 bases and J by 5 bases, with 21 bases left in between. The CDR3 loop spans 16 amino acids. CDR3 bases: TGTGCCAGCAGCCCCCGGATTAGCGGAGCTGGGGAGACCCAGTACTTC. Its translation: CASSPRISGAGETQYF.

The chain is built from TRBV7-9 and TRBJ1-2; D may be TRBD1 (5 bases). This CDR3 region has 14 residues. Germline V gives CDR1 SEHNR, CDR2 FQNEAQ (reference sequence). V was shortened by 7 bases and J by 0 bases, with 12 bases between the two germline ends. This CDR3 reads CASTRTLTNYGYTF. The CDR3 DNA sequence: TGTGCCAGCACCAGGACACTTACTAACTATGGCTACACCTTC.

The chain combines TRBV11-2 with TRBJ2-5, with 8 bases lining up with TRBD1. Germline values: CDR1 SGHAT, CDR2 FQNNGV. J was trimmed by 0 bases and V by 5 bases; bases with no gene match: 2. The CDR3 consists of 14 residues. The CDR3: CASSPTGDQETQYF. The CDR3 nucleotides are TGTGCCAGCAGCCCGACAGGGGACCAAGAGACCCAGTACTTC.

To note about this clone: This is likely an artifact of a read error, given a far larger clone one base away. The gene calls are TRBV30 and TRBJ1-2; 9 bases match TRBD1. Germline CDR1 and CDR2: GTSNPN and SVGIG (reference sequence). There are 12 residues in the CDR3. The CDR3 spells CAWSADRGDYIF. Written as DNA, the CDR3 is TGTGCCTGGAGTGCTGACAGGGGGGACTACATCTTC.

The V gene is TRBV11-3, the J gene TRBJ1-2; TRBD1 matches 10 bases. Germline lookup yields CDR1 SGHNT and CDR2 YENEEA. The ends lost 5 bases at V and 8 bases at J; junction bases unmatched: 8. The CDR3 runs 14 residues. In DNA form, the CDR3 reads TGTGCCAGCAGCGTCCACGGGACAGGGGACGGCTACACCTTC. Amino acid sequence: CASSVHGTGDGYTF.

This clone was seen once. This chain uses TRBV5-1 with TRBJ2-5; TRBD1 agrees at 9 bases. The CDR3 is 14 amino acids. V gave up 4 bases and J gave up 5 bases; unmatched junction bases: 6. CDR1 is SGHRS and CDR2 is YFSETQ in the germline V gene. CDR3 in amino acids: CASSLGQGPETQYF. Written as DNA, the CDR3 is TGCGCCAGCAGCCTCGGACAGGGGCCGGAGACCCAGTACTTC.

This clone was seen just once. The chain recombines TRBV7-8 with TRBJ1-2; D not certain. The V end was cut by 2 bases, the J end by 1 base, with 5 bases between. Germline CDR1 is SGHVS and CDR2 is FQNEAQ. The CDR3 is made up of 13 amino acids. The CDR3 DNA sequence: TGTGCCAGCAGCTTACCCCATAACTATGGCTACACCTTC. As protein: CASSLPHNYGYTF.

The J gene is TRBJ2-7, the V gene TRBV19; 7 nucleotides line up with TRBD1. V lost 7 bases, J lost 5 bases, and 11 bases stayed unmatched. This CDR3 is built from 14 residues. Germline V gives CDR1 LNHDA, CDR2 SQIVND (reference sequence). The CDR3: CASTDRDPGDEQYF. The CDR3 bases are TGTGCCAGTACCGACAGGGACCCGGGTGACGAGCAGTACTTC. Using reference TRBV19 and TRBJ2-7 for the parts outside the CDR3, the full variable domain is DGGITQSPKYLFRKEGQNVTLSCEQNLNHDAMYWYRQDPGQGLRLIYYSQIVNDFQKGDIAEGYSVSREKKESFPLTVTSAQKNPTAFYLCASTDRDPGDEQYFGPGTRLTVT.

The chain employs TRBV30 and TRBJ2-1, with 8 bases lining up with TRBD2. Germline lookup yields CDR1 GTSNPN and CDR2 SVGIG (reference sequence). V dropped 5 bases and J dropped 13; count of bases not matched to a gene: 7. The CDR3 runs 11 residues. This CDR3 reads CAWAPTSDQFF. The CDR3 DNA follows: TGTGCCTGGGCCCCGACTAGCGATCAGTTCTTC. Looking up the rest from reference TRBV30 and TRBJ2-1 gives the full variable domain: SQTIHQWPATLVQPVGSPLSLECTVEGTSNPNLYWYRQAAGRGLQLLFYSVGIGQISSEVPQNLSASRPQDRQFILSSKKLLLSDSGFYLCAWAPTSDQFFGPGTRLTVL.

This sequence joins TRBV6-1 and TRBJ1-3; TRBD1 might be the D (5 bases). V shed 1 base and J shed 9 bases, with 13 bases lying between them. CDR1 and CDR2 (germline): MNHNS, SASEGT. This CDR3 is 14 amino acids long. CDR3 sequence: CASSEVIGGPTIYF. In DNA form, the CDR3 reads TGTGCCAGCAGTGAAGTGATCGGGGGTCCCACCATATATTTT.

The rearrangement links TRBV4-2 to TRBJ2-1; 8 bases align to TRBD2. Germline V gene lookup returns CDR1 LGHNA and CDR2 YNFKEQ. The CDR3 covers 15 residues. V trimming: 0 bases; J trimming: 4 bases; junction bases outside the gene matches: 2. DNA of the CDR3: TGTGCCAGCAGCCAAGACAAGCGGGAGTACAATGAGCAGTTCTTC. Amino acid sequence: CASSQDKREYNEQFF.

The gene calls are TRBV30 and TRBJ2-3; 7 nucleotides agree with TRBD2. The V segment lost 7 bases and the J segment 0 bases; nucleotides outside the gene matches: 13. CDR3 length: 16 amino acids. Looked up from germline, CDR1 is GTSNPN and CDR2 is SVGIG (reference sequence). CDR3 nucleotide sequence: TGTGCCTCGGGGGGTAGCGCACAAACTAGCACAGATACGCAGTATTTT. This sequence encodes CASGGSAQTSTDTQYF.

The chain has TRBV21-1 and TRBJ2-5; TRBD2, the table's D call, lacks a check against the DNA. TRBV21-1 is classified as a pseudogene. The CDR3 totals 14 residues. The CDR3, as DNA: TGTGCCAGCAGCAAACGGGGGAAGCGGGAGACCCAGTACTTC. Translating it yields CASSKRGKRETQYF.

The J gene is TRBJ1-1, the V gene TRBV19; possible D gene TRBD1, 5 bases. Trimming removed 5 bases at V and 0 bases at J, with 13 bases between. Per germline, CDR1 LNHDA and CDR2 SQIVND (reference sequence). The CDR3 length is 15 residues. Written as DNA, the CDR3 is TGTGCCAGTAGTCCCCGGTGGGGCATGAACACTGAAGCTTTCTTT. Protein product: CASSPRWGMNTEAFF. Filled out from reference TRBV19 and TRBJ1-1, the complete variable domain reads DGGITQSPKYLFRKEGQNVTLSCEQNLNHDAMYWYRQDPGQGLRLIYYSQIVNDFQKGDIAEGYSVSREKKESFPLTVTSAQKNPTAFYLCASSPRWGMNTEAFFGQGTRLTVV.

The DNA of the CDR3 is TGTGCCACAAACCCGGGAGACCGCTACGAGCAGTACTTC. This sequence encodes CATNPGDRYEQYF. This chain joins TRBV7-5 and TRBJ2-7; TRBD2 was called by the table and not checked on the DNA. TRBV7-5 is a documented pseudogene. The CDR3 consists of 13 residues.

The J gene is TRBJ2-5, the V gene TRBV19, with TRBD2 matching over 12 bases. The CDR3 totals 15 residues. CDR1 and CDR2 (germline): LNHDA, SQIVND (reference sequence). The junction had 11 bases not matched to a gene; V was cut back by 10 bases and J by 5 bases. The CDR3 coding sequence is TGTGCCACCACTACCTACACTAGCGGGGGGGAGACCCAGTACTTC. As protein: CATTTYTSGGETQYF. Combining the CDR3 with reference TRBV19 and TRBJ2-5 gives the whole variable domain DGGITQSPKYLFRKEGQNVTLSCEQNLNHDAMYWYRQDPGQGLRLIYYSQIVNDFQKGDIAEGYSVSREKKESFPLTVTSAQKNPTAFYLCATTTYTSGGETQYFGPGTRLLVL.

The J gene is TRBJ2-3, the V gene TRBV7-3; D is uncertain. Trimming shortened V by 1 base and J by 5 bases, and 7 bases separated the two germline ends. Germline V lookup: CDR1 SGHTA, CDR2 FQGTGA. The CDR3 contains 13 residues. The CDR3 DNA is TGTGCCAGCAGCTTAAACAATGGAGATACGCAGTATTTT. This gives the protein CASSLNNGDTQYF. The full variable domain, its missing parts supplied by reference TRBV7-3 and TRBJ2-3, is GAGVSQTPSNKVTEKGKYVELRCDPISGHTALYWYRQSLGQGPEFLIYFQGTGAADDSGLPNDRFFAVRPEGSVSTLKIQRTERGDSAVYLCASSLNNGDTQYFGPGTRLTVL.

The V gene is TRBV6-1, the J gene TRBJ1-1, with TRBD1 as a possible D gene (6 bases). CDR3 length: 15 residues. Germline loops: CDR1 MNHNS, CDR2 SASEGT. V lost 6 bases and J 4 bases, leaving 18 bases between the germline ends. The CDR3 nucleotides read TGTGCCAGCAGGACCCCTCAGGGCAGGGGCACTGAAGCTTTCTTT. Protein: CASRTPQGRGTEAFF.

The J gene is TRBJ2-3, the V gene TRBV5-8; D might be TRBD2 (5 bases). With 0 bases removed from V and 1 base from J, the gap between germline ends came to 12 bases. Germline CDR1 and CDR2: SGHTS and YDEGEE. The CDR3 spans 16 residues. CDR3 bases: TGTGCCAGCAGCTTGGCCCGGCTAGCTGGCACAGATACGCAGTATTTT. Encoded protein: CASSLARLAGTDTQYF.

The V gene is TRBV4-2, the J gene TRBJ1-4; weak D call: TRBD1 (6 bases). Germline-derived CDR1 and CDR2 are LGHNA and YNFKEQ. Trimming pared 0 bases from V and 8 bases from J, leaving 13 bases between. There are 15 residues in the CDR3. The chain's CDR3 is CASSQDPGEGEKLFF. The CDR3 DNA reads TGTGCCAGCAGCCAAGACCCAGGGGAAGGCGAAAAACTGTTTTTT.

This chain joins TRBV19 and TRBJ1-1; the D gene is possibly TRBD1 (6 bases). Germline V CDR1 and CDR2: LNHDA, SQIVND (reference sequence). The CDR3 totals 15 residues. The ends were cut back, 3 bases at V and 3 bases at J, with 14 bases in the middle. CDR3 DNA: TGTGCCAGTAGTATTGCAGGGGCGGGGGACACTGAAGCTTTCTTT. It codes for CASSIAGAGDTEAFF.

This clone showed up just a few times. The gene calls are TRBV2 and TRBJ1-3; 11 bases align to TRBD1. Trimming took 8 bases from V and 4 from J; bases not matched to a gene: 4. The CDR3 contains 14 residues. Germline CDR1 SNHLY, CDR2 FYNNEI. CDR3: CASGDRGFGNTIYF. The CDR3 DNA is TGTGCCAGCGGGGACAGGGGGTTCGGAAACACCATATATTTT.

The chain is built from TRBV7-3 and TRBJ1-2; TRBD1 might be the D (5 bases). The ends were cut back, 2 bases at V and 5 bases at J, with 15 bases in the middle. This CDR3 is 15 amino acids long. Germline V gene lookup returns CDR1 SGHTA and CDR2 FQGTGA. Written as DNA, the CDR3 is TGTGCCAGCAGCTTAGGACCGGGCGGGGGTTATGGCTACACCTTC. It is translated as CASSLGPGGGYGYTF.